Shown below are 20 T cell receptor beta chains from a single sample sequenced in a study of spatial heterogeneity in lung cancer. Time point specified: sample taken at primary tumor resection. Without sorting, whole RNA was sequenced from tumor, nontumor lung or frozen PBMC. In TCRdb, the 5' RACE reads were re-called with MiXCR into one record per CDR3 protein. The table has about 11,000 distinct CDR3 sequences, approximately 6.5% seen once. Specimen: PBMCs, collected at surgery. All receptors come from a male donor with early-stage non-small cell lung cancer.

In its sample, this clonotype was seen many times. This beta chain slipped into a library made for alpha chains as a stray read, so its size is not meaningful. This chain links TRBV4-2 with TRBJ1-1, with 7 bases lining up with TRBD1. The CDR3 extends over 15 amino acids. V gave up 5 bases and J gave up 1 base; unmatched junction bases: 7. Looked up from germline, CDR1 is LGHNA and CDR2 is YNFKEQ. Here the CDR3 reads CASSYTPGGNTEAFF. DNA for the CDR3: TGTGCCAGCAGCTATACCCCAGGGGGGAACACTGAAGCTTTCTTT.

This clonotype was recorded at least ten times. For a library built for alpha chains, this beta chain is a stray read; little rests on its size. The V gene is TRBV24-1, the J gene TRBJ2-1; weak D call: TRBD2 (6 bases). V shed 4 bases and J shed 3 bases, with 12 bases lying between them. Germline lookup yields CDR1 KGHDR and CDR2 SFDVKD. This CDR3 has 15 residues. This chain's CDR3 is CATSESGSLYNEQFF. The DNA of the CDR3 is TGTGCCACCAGTGAAAGCGGGTCCCTCTACAATGAGCAGTTCTTC.

At least ten counts were recorded for this clonotype. This beta chain slipped into a library made for alpha chains as a stray read, so its size is not meaningful. The CDR3 sequence is CASSFLIALGTDTQYF. CDR3 bases: TGTGCCAGCAGTTTCCTTATAGCTCTCGGCACAGATACGCAGTATTTT. This sequence joins TRBV6-2 or TRBV6-3 and TRBJ2-3; D ambiguous. Trimming stripped 4 bases from V and 1 base from J, with 15 bases between. This CDR3 region has 16 residues. CDR1 MNHEY and CDR2 SVGEGT come from the germline V gene.

Points on this clonotype: With the library built for alpha chains, this beta chain is off target and its frequency is not meaningful. The V and J genes are TRBV5-5 and TRBJ2-1; 9 bases fit TRBD1. V shed 0 bases and J 7 bases; nucleotides not matched to a gene: 5. Germline CDR1 is SGHKS and CDR2 is YYEKEE (reference sequence). The CDR3 runs to 15 residues. CDR3 protein: CASSLVGQGFNEQFF. Here the CDR3 DNA reads TGTGCCAGCAGCTTGGTGGGACAGGGCTTTAATGAGCAGTTCTTC.

This clonotype was seen at least ten times. This beta chain is a stray sequence in a library constructed for alpha chains; its clone size is not meaningful. V gene TRBV27 combines with J gene TRBJ1-5; the D is unclear. The CDR3 has 12 residues. The germline CDR1 and CDR2 sequences are MNHEY and SMNVEV (reference sequence). V was pared by 4 bases and J by 3 bases, with 4 bases between. In nucleotides, the CDR3 is TGTGCCAGCAGTTCCCTCAATCAGCCCCAGCATTTT. It yields the protein CASSSLNQPQHF.

Comments on this clonotype: This beta chain appears as a stray read in a library generated for alpha chains; its size is not informative. This rearrangement joins TRBV10-3 to TRBJ2-7; TRBD2 matches at 7 bases. CDR3 length: 15 residues. Per the germline V gene, CDR1 is ENHRY and CDR2 is SYGVKD. V was pared by 11 bases and J by 0 bases, with 13 bases of the junction left unmatched. The CDR3 loop reads CASRAGGGSSYEQYF. The DNA for the CDR3 is TGTGCCTCTCGAGCCGGCGGGGGAAGCTCCTACGAGCAGTACTTC.

This clonotype was detected a few times. For a library built for alpha chains, this beta chain is a stray read; little rests on its size. This sequence joins TRBV12-3 or TRBV12-4 and TRBJ2-1; TRBD2 agrees at 8 bases. The CDR3 extends over 14 amino acids. V lost 4 bases and J lost 8; bases outside the gene matches: 7. The DNA for the CDR3 is TGTGCCAGCAGTTCGGGAGGGCCTGTTGATGAGCAGTTCTTC. The encoded protein is CASSSGGPVDEQFF.

There are many counts of this clonotype. The size of this beta chain means little, since it is a stray read in a library made for alpha chains. This chain links TRBV27 with TRBJ2-7; 7 nucleotides align to TRBD1. The CDR3 covers 15 residues. V shed 4 bases, J shed 6 bases, and the junction held 12 bases outside the gene matches. The germline gives CDR1 MNHEY, CDR2 SMNVEV (reference sequence). The CDR3 DNA follows: TGTGCCAGCAGTTCAAGACAGGGCTTCGAGGGCGAGCAGTACTTC. The encoded protein is CASSSRQGFEGEQYF.

This clonotype was recorded at least ten times. As an off-target read in a library built for alpha chains, this beta chain has a frequency of little significance. The gene calls are TRBV20-1 and TRBJ2-7; D tentatively fits TRBD1 or TRBD2 (5 bases each). The CDR3 is 13 amino acids. From germline, CDR1 is DFQATT and CDR2 SNEGSKA (reference sequence). The V end lost 1 base, the J end lost 6 bases, and 13 bases lay between the germline ends. The CDR3 sequence: CSARAQGGREQYF. The CDR3 DNA reads as TGCAGTGCTAGAGCCCAGGGCGGGCGCGAGCAGTACTTC.

This clonotype was found many times. This beta chain lies outside the target of a library built for alpha chains; its clone size means little. This CDR3 reads CASSLVFGIAKNIQYF. In DNA, the CDR3 is TGCGCCAGCAGCTTGGTATTCGGGATAGCCAAAAACATTCAGTACTTC. V usage is TRBV5-1 and J usage is TRBJ2-4; D might be TRBD2 (5 bases). The V end lost 0 bases, the J end lost 0 bases, and 10 bases lay between the germline ends. This CDR3 has 16 amino acids. Per germline, CDR1 SGHRS and CDR2 YFSETQ.

This clonotype appeared many times. The library was designed around alpha chains, so this beta chain is a stray read whose abundance carries little weight. The rearrangement links TRBV7-2 to TRBJ2-3, with D perhaps assigned TRBD1 or TRBD2 (5 bases each). Per germline, CDR1 SGHTA and CDR2 FQGNSA. This CDR3 is 19 amino acids long. V was cut by 7 bases and J by 0 bases, with 26 bases left in between. The CDR3 DNA reads as TGTGCCAGCACCCGGGGTCCAGGGTTAGGCGGCTGGAGCACAGATACGCAGTATTTT. Residues: CASTRGPGLGGWSTDTQYF.

This clonotype was found many times. This beta chain appears as a stray read in a library generated for alpha chains; its size is not informative. The chain links TRBV19 to TRBJ2-1; 7 bases fit TRBD2. Germline values: CDR1 LNHDA, CDR2 SQIVND (reference sequence). CDR3 length: 15 residues. V dropped 6 bases and J dropped 5; count of bases not matched to a gene: 10. Here the CDR3 reads CASRVWIAGDNEQFF. CDR3 bases: TGTGCCAGTAGAGTTTGGATAGCGGGTGACAATGAGCAGTTCTTC.

This clonotype has at least ten counts. This beta chain appears as a stray read in a library generated for alpha chains; its size is not informative. CDR3 bases: TGCAGTGCTAGAGGGGCTAGCGGGACCAATGAGCAGTTCTTC. Translation: CSARGASGTNEQFF. The chain links TRBV20-1 to TRBJ2-1, with 9 bases matching TRBD2. CDR1 DFQATT and CDR2 SNEGSKA come from the germline V gene (reference sequence). Trimming cost V 1 base and J 6 bases; bases outside gene matches: 4. CDR3 length: 14 amino acids.

At least ten counts were recorded for this clonotype. Little can be read into the size of this beta chain, an off-target read in a library designed for alpha chains. The chain is built from TRBV6-6 and TRBJ1-5, with D possibly TRBD1 on 6 matching bases. The V end lost 5 bases, the J end lost 0 bases, and 11 bases lay between the germline ends. The CDR3 sequence is 15 residues long. Per the germline V gene, CDR1 is MNHNY and CDR2 is SVGAGI (reference sequence). The CDR3 sequence: CASSTQGYSNQPQHF. The CDR3 DNA follows: TGTGCCAGCAGTACCCAGGGGTATAGCAATCAGCCCCAGCATTTT.

This clonotype was observed at least ten times. Since it is a stray read in a library aimed at alpha chains, this beta chain has a size that is not meaningful. The chain links TRBV5-1 to TRBJ2-2; unclear D gene. The germline V and J ends were trimmed by 1 base and 1 base, with 8 bases remaining between them. The germline CDR1 and CDR2 sequences are SGHRS and YFSETQ. This CDR3 contains 15 residues. The CDR3 here is CASSLWVENTGELFF. The CDR3, as DNA: TGCGCCAGCAGCTTGTGGGTTGAGAACACCGGGGAGCTGTTTTTT.

This clonotype occurred many times. This beta chain lies outside the target of a library built for alpha chains; its clone size means little. The rearrangement joins TRBV9 to TRBJ2-1; D gene uncertain. Trimming took 2 bases from V and 8 from J, leaving 11 bases between them. The V gene's germline CDR1 is SGDLS and CDR2 YYNGEE. The CDR3 loop spans 13 amino acids. This CDR3 reads CASSVSPGDEQFF. The CDR3 DNA is TGTGCCAGCAGCGTCAGCCCTGGGGATGAGCAGTTCTTC.

As for this clonotype: This beta chain turned up in a library designed for alpha chains; as an off-target read, its abundance says little. This chain uses TRBV2 with TRBJ2-5; TRBD2 might be the D (5 bases). From germline, CDR1 is SNHLY and CDR2 FYNNEI. The CDR3 is made up of 15 amino acids. The V gene lost 1 base and the J gene lost 0 bases, with 9 bases spanning the gap. CDR3 region: CASSEGGSNQETQYF. The DNA for the CDR3 is TGTGCCAGCAGTGAAGGAGGGAGCAACCAAGAGACCCAGTACTTC.

As for this clonotype: Found in a library prepared for alpha chains, this beta chain is an off-target read, and its abundance has little meaning. The V call is TRBV6-5, the J call TRBJ2-7; D gene ambiguous. This CDR3 has 17 residues. Germline V CDR1 and CDR2: MNHEY, SVGAGI. Trimming took off 0 bases at V and 0 bases at J, with 15 bases between the two ends. Written as DNA, the CDR3 is TGTGCCAGCAGTTACTCGAAATCGAGCGCTAGCTCCTACGAGCAGTACTTC. Translated: CASSYSKSSASSYEQYF.

This clonotype was seen repeatedly, ten times or more. This beta chain is a stray read from a library made for alpha chains; its abundance is not meaningful. The chain carries TRBV7-3 and TRBJ2-2; possibly TRBD1 for D (6 bases). The germline V gene encodes CDR1 SGHTA and CDR2 FQGTGA. There are 12 residues in the CDR3. V was trimmed by 3 bases and J by 7 bases, leaving 6 bases between them. CDR3 sequence (DNA): TGTGCCAGCAGCTTGGACAGCGGGGAGCTGTTTTTT. This sequence encodes CASSLDSGELFF.

In its sample, this clonotype was seen many times. This beta chain appears as a stray read in a library generated for alpha chains; its size is not informative. CDR3 in DNA: TGCAGCGTTTGGTCCCCGTACAATGAGCAGTTCTTC. This codes for CSVWSPYNEQFF. The chain couples TRBV29-1 to TRBJ2-1; D remains unclear. Per germline, CDR1 SQVTM and CDR2 ANQGSEA. The CDR3 loop spans 12 amino acids. V dropped 5 bases and J dropped 4 bases, with 9 bases sitting between them.